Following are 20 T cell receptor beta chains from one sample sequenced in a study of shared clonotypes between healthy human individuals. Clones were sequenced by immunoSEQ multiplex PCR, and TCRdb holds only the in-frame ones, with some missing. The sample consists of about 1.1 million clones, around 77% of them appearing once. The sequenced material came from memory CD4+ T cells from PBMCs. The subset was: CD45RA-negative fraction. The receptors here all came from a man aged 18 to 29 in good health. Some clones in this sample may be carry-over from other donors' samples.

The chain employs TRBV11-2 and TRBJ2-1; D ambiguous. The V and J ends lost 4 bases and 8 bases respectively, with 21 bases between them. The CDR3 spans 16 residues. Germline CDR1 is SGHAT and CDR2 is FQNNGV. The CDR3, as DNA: TGTGCCAGCAGCTCTCTGGTCTGGTCTATCAGTCATGAGCAGTTCTTC. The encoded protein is CASSSLVWSISHEQFF.

CDR3 sequence: CASSLSWQVNTEAFF. DNA for the CDR3: TGTGCCAGCAGCTTGTCTTGGCAGGTGAACACTGAAGCTTTCTTT. This sequence joins TRBV5-5 and TRBJ1-1; D uncertain. Germline lookup yields CDR1 SGHKS and CDR2 YYEKEE (reference sequence). V dropped 1 base and J dropped 0 bases, with 10 bases sitting between them. The CDR3 contains 15 residues.

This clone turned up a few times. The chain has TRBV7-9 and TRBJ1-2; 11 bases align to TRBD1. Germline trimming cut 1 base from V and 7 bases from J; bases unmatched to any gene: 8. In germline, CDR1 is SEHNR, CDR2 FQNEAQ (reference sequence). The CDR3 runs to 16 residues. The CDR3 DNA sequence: TGTGCCAGCAGCTTAGGTCTGGGACAGGGGGTAACTGGCTACACCTTC. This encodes CASSLGLGQGVTGYTF.

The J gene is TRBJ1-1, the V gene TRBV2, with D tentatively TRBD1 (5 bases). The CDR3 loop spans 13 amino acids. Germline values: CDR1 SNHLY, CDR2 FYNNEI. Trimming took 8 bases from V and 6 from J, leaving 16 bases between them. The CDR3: CASWGGGRAEAFF. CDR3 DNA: TGTGCCAGCTGGGGTGGGGGACGCGCTGAAGCTTTCTTT.

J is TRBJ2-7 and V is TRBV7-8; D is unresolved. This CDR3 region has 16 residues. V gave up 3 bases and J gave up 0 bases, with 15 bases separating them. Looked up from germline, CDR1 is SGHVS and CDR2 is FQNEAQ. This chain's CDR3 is CASSFYRSSSSYEQYF. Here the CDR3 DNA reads TGTGCCAGCAGCTTCTACCGGTCCTCCAGCTCCTACGAGCAGTACTTC.

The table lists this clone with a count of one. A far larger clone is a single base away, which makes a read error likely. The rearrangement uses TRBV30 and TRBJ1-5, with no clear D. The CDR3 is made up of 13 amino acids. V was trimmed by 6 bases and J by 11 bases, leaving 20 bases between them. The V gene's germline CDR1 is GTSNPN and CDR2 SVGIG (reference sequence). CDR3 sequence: CACEGSGRGAQHF. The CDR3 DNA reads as TGTGCCTGCGAGGGCAGCGGGCGGGGAGCCCAGCATTTT.

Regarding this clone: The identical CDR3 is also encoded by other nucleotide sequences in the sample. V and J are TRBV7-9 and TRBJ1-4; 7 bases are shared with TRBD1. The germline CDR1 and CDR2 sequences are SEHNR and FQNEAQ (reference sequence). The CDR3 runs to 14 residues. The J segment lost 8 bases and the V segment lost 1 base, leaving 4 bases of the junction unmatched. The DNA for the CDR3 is TGTGCCAGCAGCTTAGGACAGGGAGGCGAAAAACTGTTTTTT. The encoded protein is CASSLGQGGEKLFF.

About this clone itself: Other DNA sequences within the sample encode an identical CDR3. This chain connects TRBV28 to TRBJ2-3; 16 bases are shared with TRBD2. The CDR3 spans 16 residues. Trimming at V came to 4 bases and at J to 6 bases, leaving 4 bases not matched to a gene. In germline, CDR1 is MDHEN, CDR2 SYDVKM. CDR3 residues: CASSSPGLAGGDTQYF. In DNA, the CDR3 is TGTGCCAGCAGTTCCCCGGGACTAGCGGGAGGGGATACGCAGTATTTT.

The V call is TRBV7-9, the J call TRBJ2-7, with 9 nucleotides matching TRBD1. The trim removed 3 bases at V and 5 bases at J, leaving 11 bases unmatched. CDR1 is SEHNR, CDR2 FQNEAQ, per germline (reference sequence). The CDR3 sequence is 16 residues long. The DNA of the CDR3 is TGTGCCAGCAGCTTCCGGGCGGGGACAGGGTGGGACGAGCAGTACTTC. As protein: CASSFRAGTGWDEQYF.

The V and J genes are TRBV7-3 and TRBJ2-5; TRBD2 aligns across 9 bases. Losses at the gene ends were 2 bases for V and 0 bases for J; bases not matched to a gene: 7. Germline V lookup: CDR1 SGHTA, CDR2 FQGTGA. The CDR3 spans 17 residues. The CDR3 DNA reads TGTGCCAGCAGCTTAGGAGCTAGCGGGGCGTACCAAGAGACCCAGTACTTC. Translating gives CASSLGASGAYQETQYF.

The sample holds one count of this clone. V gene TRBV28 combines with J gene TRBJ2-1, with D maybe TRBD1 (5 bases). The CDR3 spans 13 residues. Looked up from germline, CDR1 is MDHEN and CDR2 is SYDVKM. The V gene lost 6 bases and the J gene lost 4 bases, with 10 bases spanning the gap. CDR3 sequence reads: CASRFDSYNEQFF. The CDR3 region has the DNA TGTGCCAGCAGATTTGACAGTTACAATGAGCAGTTCTTC.

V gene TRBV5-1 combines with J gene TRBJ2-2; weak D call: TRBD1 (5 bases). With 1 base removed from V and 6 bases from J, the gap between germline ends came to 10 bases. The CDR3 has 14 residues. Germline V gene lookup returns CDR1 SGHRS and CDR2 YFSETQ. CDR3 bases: TGCGCCAGCAGCTTGTTTAGGGGATCCGGGGAGCTGTTTTTT. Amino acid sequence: CASSLFRGSGELFF. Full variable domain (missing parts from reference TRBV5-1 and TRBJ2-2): KAGVTQTPRYLIKTRGQQVTLSCSPISGHRSVSWYQQTPGQGLQFLFEYFSETQRNKGNFPGRFSGRQFSNSRSEMNVSTLELGDSALYLCASSLFRGSGELFFGEGSRLTVL.

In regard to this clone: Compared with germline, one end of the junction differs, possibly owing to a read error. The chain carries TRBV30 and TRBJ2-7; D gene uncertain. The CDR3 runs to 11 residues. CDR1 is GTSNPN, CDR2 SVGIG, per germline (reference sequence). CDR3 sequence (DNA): TGTGCCTGGAGTGGAAATTACGAGCATTACTTC. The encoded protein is CAWSGNYEHYF.

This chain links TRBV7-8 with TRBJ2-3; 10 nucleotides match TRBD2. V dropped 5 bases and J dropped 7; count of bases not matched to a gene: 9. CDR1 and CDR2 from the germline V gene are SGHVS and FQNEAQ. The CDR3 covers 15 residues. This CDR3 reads CASSTGLAEGNTQYF. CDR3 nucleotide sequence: TGTGCCAGCAGCACCGGACTAGCGGAGGGTAATACGCAGTATTTT.

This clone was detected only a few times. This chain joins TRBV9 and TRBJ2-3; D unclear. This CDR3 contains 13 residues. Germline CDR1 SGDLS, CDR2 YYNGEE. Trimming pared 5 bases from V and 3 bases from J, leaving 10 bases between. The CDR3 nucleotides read TGTGCCAGCAGTCTTTCGATTACAGATACGCAGTATTTT. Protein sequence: CASSLSITDTQYF.

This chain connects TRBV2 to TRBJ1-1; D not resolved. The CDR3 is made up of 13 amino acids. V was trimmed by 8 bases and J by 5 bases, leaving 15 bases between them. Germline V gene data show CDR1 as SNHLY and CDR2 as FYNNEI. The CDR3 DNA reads TGTGCCAGCTCAACCGAGGGCAGAACTGAAGCTTTCTTT. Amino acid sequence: CASSTEGRTEAFF.

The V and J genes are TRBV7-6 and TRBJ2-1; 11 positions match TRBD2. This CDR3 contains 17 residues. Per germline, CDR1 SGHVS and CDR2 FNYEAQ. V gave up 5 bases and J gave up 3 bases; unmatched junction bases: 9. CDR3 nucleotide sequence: TGTGCCAGCAGCGACAATCGTCTAGCGGGGGGCTACAATGAGCAGTTCTTC. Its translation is CASSDNRLAGGYNEQFF.

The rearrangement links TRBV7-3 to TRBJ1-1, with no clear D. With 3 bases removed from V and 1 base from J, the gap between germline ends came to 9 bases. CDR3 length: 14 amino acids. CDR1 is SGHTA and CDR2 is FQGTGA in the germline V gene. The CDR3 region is CASSFSATNTEAFF. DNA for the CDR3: TGTGCCAGCAGCTTTTCCGCCACGAACACTGAAGCTTTCTTT.

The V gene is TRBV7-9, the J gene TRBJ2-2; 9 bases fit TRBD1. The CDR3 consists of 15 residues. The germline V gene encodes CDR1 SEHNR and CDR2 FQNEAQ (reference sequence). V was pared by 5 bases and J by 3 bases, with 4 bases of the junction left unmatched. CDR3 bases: TGTGCCAGCAGCGTGGGACAGGGCGACACCGGGGAGCTGTTTTTT. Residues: CASSVGQGDTGELFF.

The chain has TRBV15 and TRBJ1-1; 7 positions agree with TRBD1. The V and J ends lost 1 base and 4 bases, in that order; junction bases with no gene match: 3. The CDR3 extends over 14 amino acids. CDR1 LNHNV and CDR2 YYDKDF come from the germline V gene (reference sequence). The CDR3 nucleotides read TGTGCCACCAGCAGAGGACAGGGTACCACTGAAGCTTTCTTT. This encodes CATSRGQGTTEAFF.